Shown below are 29 T cell receptor beta chains from a single sample sequenced in a study of response to subunit inactivated influenza vaccine. TCRdb passed the RT-PCR reads through MiXCR, listing each CDR3 protein once. The sample has approximately 530,000 distinct CDR3 sequences; about an eighth are singletons. The sequenced sample was PBMCs from blood, obtained roughly 48 days after vaccination. The receptors were gathered from a man aged 50 to 60 who received an inactivated influenza vaccine.

This clonotype turned up a few times. This chain joins TRBV5-1 and TRBJ2-7; 7 nucleotides align to TRBD2. The germline V gene has CDR1 SGHRS and CDR2 YFSETQ. The V segment lost 0 bases and the J segment 0 bases; nucleotides outside the gene matches: 6. The CDR3 contains 16 residues. The CDR3 loop is CASSLGWGGLSYEQYF. CDR3 nucleotide sequence: TGCGCCAGCAGCTTGGGTTGGGGGGGACTCTCCTACGAGCAGTACTTC.

V is TRBV28 and J is TRBJ2-1, with D perhaps matching TRBD2 (6 bases). V lost 0 bases, J lost 7 bases, and 13 bases lay in between. CDR1 and CDR2 (germline): MDHEN, SYDVKM. The CDR3 is 15 amino acids. CDR3 protein: CASSLWHGSRNEQFF. The CDR3 nucleotides read TGTGCCAGCAGTTTATGGCACGGGAGTAGGAATGAGCAGTTCTTC.

In its sample, this clonotype was seen a few times. CDR3 bases: TGCGCCAGCAGCCAAGATCTCGGCCTGGGGTACGAGCAGTACTTC. It yields the protein CASSQDLGLGYEQYF. The chain recombines TRBV4-3 with TRBJ2-7; D is unclear. Germline CDR1 is LGHNA and CDR2 is YSLEER. Trimming removed 0 bases at V and 4 bases at J, with 13 bases between. The CDR3 loop spans 15 amino acids.

This clonotype was recorded a few times. CDR3 DNA: TGCAGTGCTAACCCCGTGGGGTCCTACGAGCAGTACTTC. Residues: CSANPVGSYEQYF. The chain combines TRBV20-1 with TRBJ2-7; unclear D gene. Germline loops: CDR1 DFQATT, CDR2 SNEGSKA (reference sequence). The V end lost 4 bases, the J end lost 1 base, and 11 bases lay between the germline ends. The CDR3 totals 13 residues.

A few counts support this clonotype. J is TRBJ1-2 and V is TRBV28; D is unresolved. Germline CDR1 and CDR2: MDHEN and SYDVKM. V gave up 4 bases and J gave up 14 bases, with 11 bases separating them. CDR3 size: 10 residues. In DNA form, the CDR3 reads TGTGCCAGCAGTTCAATGCACTATACCTTC. Translation: CASSSMHYTF.

The rearrangement links TRBV3-1 to TRBJ1-1; no clear D gene. V dropped 3 bases and J dropped 11 bases, with 16 bases sitting between them. Germline CDR1 reads LGHDT; CDR2 reads YNNKEL (reference sequence). The CDR3 has 13 residues. This chain's CDR3 is CASSHGRGSLAFF. DNA for the CDR3: TGTGCCAGCAGCCATGGACGGGGTTCCTTGGCTTTCTTT.

This rearrangement joins TRBV12-3 or TRBV12-4 to TRBJ2-1; 12 bases line up with TRBD2. Trimming at V came to 2 bases and at J to 9 bases, leaving 5 bases not matched to a gene. CDR3 length: 15 residues. As DNA, the CDR3 is TGTGCCAGCAGTTTACTAGCGGGGGGGTTGAGTGAGCAGTTCTTC. As protein: CASSLLAGGLSEQFF.

This rearrangement joins TRBV14 to TRBJ2-7; 12 bases align to TRBD2. There are 15 residues in the CDR3. V dropped 1 base and J dropped 3; count of bases not matched to a gene: 1. Germline-derived CDR1 and CDR2 are SGHDN and FVKESK. The CDR3 region has the DNA TGTGCCAGCAGCCAAGGGACTAGCGGGATCTACGAGCAGTACTTC. This gives the protein CASSQGTSGIYEQYF. The entire variable domain, with the rest obtained from reference TRBV14 and TRBJ2-7, is as follows: EAGVTQFPSHSVIEKGQTVTLRCDPISGHDNLYWYRRVMGKEIKFLLHFVKESKQDESGMPNNRFLAERTGGTYSTLKVQPAELEDSGVYFCASSQGTSGIYEQYFGPGTRLTVT.

This clonotype was seen only a few times. The rearrangement links TRBV12-3 or TRBV12-4 to TRBJ2-4, with D perhaps matching TRBD2 (6 bases). The ends were cut back, 2 bases at V and 0 bases at J, with 17 bases in the middle. The CDR3 is 18 amino acids. The CDR3 DNA reads TGTGCCAGCAGTTTAACACCCCTAGCGCCCTTAGCCAAAAACATTCAGTACTTC. Translating it yields CASSLTPLAPLAKNIQYF.

V gene TRBV20-1 combines with J gene TRBJ1-2; 9 bases line up with TRBD1. Germline CDR1 and CDR2: DFQATT and SNEGSKA (reference sequence). The V and J ends lost 6 bases and 7 bases, in that order; junction bases with no gene match: 6. CDR3 length: 12 amino acids. DNA of the CDR3: TGCAGTGCGACAGACAGGGGGACTGGCTACACCTTC. Amino acid sequence: CSATDRGTGYTF.

The chain combines TRBV6-5 with TRBJ2-7; 10 nucleotides line up with TRBD2. The germline V gene encodes CDR1 MNHEY and CDR2 SVGAGI. The CDR3 contains 17 residues. Trimming at V came to 0 bases and at J to 1 base, leaving 6 bases not matched to a gene. This CDR3 is CASSYSTPGLASYEQYF. The CDR3 nucleotides read TGTGCCAGCAGTTACTCAACACCGGGACTAGCGTCCTACGAGCAGTACTTC.

To note about this clonotype: It may be a read error: a sequence one base away is much more abundant. The chain links TRBV6-4 to TRBJ2-1; 16 nucleotides align to TRBD2. Germline V CDR1 and CDR2: MRHNA, SNTAGT. The CDR3 sequence is 19 residues long. The CDR3 spells CTSSRYGPGLAGGQSEQFF. The CDR3 coding sequence is TGTACCAGCAGTCGCTATGGACCGGGACTAGCGGGAGGGCAAAGTGAGCAGTTCTTC.

This chain joins TRBV12-3 or TRBV12-4 and TRBJ2-2, with D perhaps matching TRBD1 (5 bases). The CDR3 spans 15 residues. V was cut by 6 bases and J by 3 bases, with 14 bases left in between. CDR3 coding DNA: TGTGCCAGCAGGGAAGGGGCCTGGGACACCGGGGAGCTGTTTTTT. Translating gives CASREGAWDTGELFF.

This chain connects TRBV28 to TRBJ2-3, with 9 bases that match TRBD2. Germline lookup yields CDR1 MDHEN and CDR2 SYDVKM. The trim removed 6 bases at V and 1 base at J, leaving 2 bases unmatched. CDR3 length: 14 residues. The CDR3 loop is CASRQRGGTDTQYF. Here the CDR3 DNA reads TGTGCCAGCAGACAGCGGGGGGGCACAGATACGCAGTATTTT.

The chain recombines TRBV14 with TRBJ2-5; D gene unclear. The germline V gene encodes CDR1 SGHDN and CDR2 FVKESK. V was clipped by 4 bases and J by 5 bases, with 14 bases between them. This CDR3 region has 14 residues. CDR3 residues: CASSPLVPSETQYF. CDR3 in DNA: TGTGCCAGCAGCCCCCTCGTGCCGTCGGAGACCCAGTACTTC.

This clonotype came up a few times. The chain has TRBV11-2 and TRBJ2-4; D perhaps matches TRBD2 (6 bases). V was pared by 4 bases and J by 7 bases, with 14 bases between. The CDR3 is made up of 14 amino acids. Germline values: CDR1 SGHAT, CDR2 FQNNGV. DNA of the CDR3: TGTGCCAGCAGCTCCTTGGTAGGGAGGAACATTCAGTACTTC. This gives the protein CASSSLVGRNIQYF.

This clonotype appeared a few times. V gene TRBV20-1 combines with J gene TRBJ2-7; D may match TRBD1 or TRBD2 (5 bases each). The germline CDR1 and CDR2 sequences are DFQATT and SNEGSKA (reference sequence). Trimming shortened V by 0 bases and J by 4 bases, and 19 bases separated the two germline ends. This CDR3 has 16 amino acids. CDR3 sequence reads: CSARDLEVGRAYEQYF. Written as DNA, the CDR3 is TGCAGTGCTAGAGATCTGGAGGTTGGCAGGGCATACGAGCAGTACTTC.

This clonotype occurred a few times. This chain uses TRBV11-1 with TRBJ2-3, with D unclear. V was shortened by 6 bases and J by 1 base, with 11 bases between the two germline ends. From germline, CDR1 is SGHAT and CDR2 FQDESV (reference sequence). CDR3 length equals 14 residues. CDR3 in amino acids: CASRQVSGTDTQYF. The CDR3 coding sequence is TGTGCCAGCAGGCAAGTGAGCGGCACAGATACGCAGTATTTT.

The rearrangement joins TRBV29-1 to TRBJ2-1; the match to TRBD1 covers 8 bases. From germline, CDR1 is SQVTM and CDR2 ANQGSEA. The J segment lost 3 bases and the V segment lost 6 bases, leaving 10 bases of the junction unmatched. The CDR3 is 15 residues long. For the CDR3, the DNA is TGCAGCGTCTCACCACCAGGGGGCGGCTACAATGAGCAGTTCTTC. Translating it yields CSVSPPGGGYNEQFF.

The genes are TRBV16 and TRBJ2-1; 9 nucleotides match TRBD2. The germline CDR1 and CDR2 sequences are KGHSY and FQNENV. This CDR3 region has 15 residues. Trimming cost V 2 bases and J 5 bases; bases outside gene matches: 4. The DNA for the CDR3 is TGTGCCAGCAGCCAAGGGACTAGCCTTAACAATGAGCAGTTCTTC. Amino acids: CASSQGTSLNNEQFF. Together with reference TRBV16 and TRBJ2-1, the CDR3 gives the full variable domain: GEEVAQTPKHLVRGEGQKAKLYCAPIKGHSYVFWYQQVLKNEFKFLISFQNENVFDETGMPKERFSAKCLPNSPCSLEIQATKLEDSAVYFCASSQGTSLNNEQFFGPGTRLTVL.

The chain carries TRBV30 and TRBJ1-1; D unresolved. Trimming cost V 0 bases and J 0 bases, with 5 bases left between them. This CDR3 is 13 amino acids long. In germline, CDR1 is GTSNPN, CDR2 SVGIG (reference sequence). CDR3 sequence (DNA): TGTGCCTGGAGTGTTTTGGTGAACACTGAAGCTTTCTTT. Its translation: CAWSVLVNTEAFF.

The rearrangement joins TRBV7-8 to TRBJ1-1; D gene ambiguous. The V end lost 1 base, the J end lost 4 bases, and 13 bases lay between the germline ends. The CDR3 sequence is 15 residues long. Germline V gene sequence: CDR1 SGHVS, CDR2 FQNEAQ. For the CDR3, the DNA is TGTGCCAGCAGCTTAGTGGGTACCGCGGGCACTGAAGCTTTCTTT. It yields the protein CASSLVGTAGTEAFF.

Only a few counts were recorded for this clonotype. The gene calls are TRBV7-2 and TRBJ2-1; D possibly matches TRBD1 or TRBD2 (5 bases each). The germline gives CDR1 SGHTA, CDR2 FQGNSA. The CDR3 is made up of 17 amino acids. Trimming took off 0 bases at V and 7 bases at J, with 19 bases between the two ends. In DNA, the CDR3 is TGTGCCAGCAGCTTAGCGCGGGTAGGGGCTTGGGAAAATGAGCAGTTCTTC. It translates to CASSLARVGAWENEQFF.

The table lists this clonotype with many counts. CDR3 DNA: TGTGCCAGCAGCGACGGGACCGTTGACAATGAGCAGTTCTTC. Its translation: CASSDGTVDNEQFF. The chain joins TRBV9 to TRBJ2-1; D might be TRBD1 or TRBD2, each matching 5 bases. Germline lookup yields CDR1 SGDLS and CDR2 YYNGEE. V lost 3 bases and J lost 5, with 12 bases in between. CDR3 length: 14 amino acids.

CDR3 nucleotides: TGCAGTGCTGGGGACAGGTCACAAGAGACCCAGTACTTC. It codes for CSAGDRSQETQYF. V gene TRBV20-1 combines with J gene TRBJ2-5; 8 positions match TRBD1. CDR1 is DFQATT, CDR2 SNEGSKA, per germline (reference sequence). The CDR3 covers 13 residues. Trimming at V came to 5 bases and at J to 2 bases, leaving 4 bases not matched to a gene.

The rearrangement links TRBV9 to TRBJ2-3, with no clear D. CDR1 SGDLS and CDR2 YYNGEE come from the germline V gene. The CDR3 sequence is 13 residues long. V was clipped by 3 bases and J by 0 bases, with 5 bases between them. This chain's CDR3 is CASSAISTDTQYF. As DNA, the CDR3 is TGTGCCAGCAGCGCGATTAGCACAGATACGCAGTATTTT.

The CDR3 DNA sequence: TGTGCCATCAGTCGGGACAGGGGGTCCAATGAGCAGTTCTTC. It encodes CAISRDRGSNEQFF. V gene TRBV10-3 combines with J gene TRBJ2-1; TRBD1 matches 11 bases. J was trimmed by 6 bases and V by 5 bases; bases with no gene match: 3. CDR1 and CDR2 from the germline V gene are ENHRY and SYGVKD. CDR3 length equals 14 residues.

The chain uses TRBV20-1 and TRBJ2-7, with TRBD2 as a possible D gene (5 bases). This CDR3 is built from 13 residues. V lost 5 bases and J lost 0, with 11 bases in between. Germline values: CDR1 DFQATT, CDR2 SNEGSKA (reference sequence). CDR3 nucleotides: TGCAGTGCTCTAGCCCCTAGCTCCTACGAGCAGTACTTC. It codes for CSALAPSSYEQYF.

This clonotype was counted ten times or more. CDR3 region: CASSLVRGTGELFF. DNA for the CDR3: TGTGCCAGCAGCTTGGTTCGGGGCACCGGGGAGCTGTTTTTT. The gene calls are TRBV5-6 and TRBJ2-2; a possible D gene is TRBD2 (5 bases). The germline gives CDR1 SGHDT, CDR2 YYEEEE. The CDR3 runs 14 residues. V was shortened by 0 bases and J by 4 bases, with 7 bases between the two germline ends.